The entry that follows covers one T cell receptor beta chain sequence. Antigen: not known. The sample belongs to a study of human versus mouse CDR3 diversity and MHC coevolution. The study's findings and limits: By iCHAO1, human TCR beta clonotypes numbered roughly 1.6 million, the most. Human CDR3s averaged more deletions and insertions than mouse CDR3s.

The table came from immunoSEQ multiplex PCR; TCRdb's copy has only in-frame clones and leaves some out. Of some 82,000 clones listed, 80% to 95% are singletons. J was trimmed by 6 bases and V by 1 base; bases with no gene match: 5. The germline V gene has CDR1 LNHNV and CDR2 YYDKDF (reference sequence). The CDR3 consists of 15 residues. The TCR originated in a person between 25 and 75 years old in good health. The rearrangement joins TRBV15 to TRBJ2-1, with 8 bases lining up with TRBD1. The sequencing sample was made of naive CD4+ T cells from blood. The subset: CD45RO-negative CD62L-positive naive CD4 T cells. This CDR3 reads CATSRAQQGGNEQFF. CDR3 bases: TGTGCCACCAGCAGAGCCCAACAGGGGGGCAATGAGCAGTTCTTC.